This T cell receptor (beta chain) was observed in a study of beta chain features in type 1 diabetes. Study-wide results and limits: A moderate, significant TCRB CDR3 shortening appeared in type 1 diabetes across four CD4+ subsets. The VDJ junctions of type 1 diabetes patients carried fewer insertions and more deletions.

Reverse transcription of all isolated RNA meant that expressed TCRB transcripts were sequenced. The method was immunoSEQ multiplex PCR; TCRdb's version includes in-frame clones alone and lacks a portion of them. The sample lists 300,000 to 450,000 clones, 15% to 20% occurring once. In this sample, this clone turned up a few times. What it recognizes is unknown. Germline lookup yields CDR1 SGHRS and CDR2 YFSETQ. CDR3 length: 17 residues. V lost 0 bases, J lost 1 base, and 4 bases stayed unmatched. This clonotype was sampled from a woman aged 18-35 years in good health. The chain employs TRBV5-1 and TRBJ2-3, with TRBD2 matching over 11 bases. The sequenced material came from naive CD4+ T cells from blood. The DNA of the CDR3 is TGCGCCAGCAGCTTGGACCCGACTAGCGGGGGCACAGATACGCAGTATTTT. Residues: CASSLDPTSGGTDTQYF.